The 23 T cell receptor beta chains below all came from one sample that was sequenced in a study of identical twins. TCRdb re-derived calls from the 5' RACE reads in MiXCR, one entry per CDR3 protein. The data show about 550,000 distinct CDR3 sequences, 20% to 25% seen once. The sample also formed part of further work on yellow fever vaccine responses in identical twins.

Sequencing was carried out using CD4+ T cells sorted from blood. These receptors were obtained from a woman aged 18 to 35 in good health.

This clonotype showed up just a few times. The chain links TRBV7-8 to TRBJ2-3; D is possibly TRBD1 (6 bases). The V end was cut by 5 bases, the J end by 0 bases, with 18 bases between. The CDR3 is 17 residues long. Germline V gene lookup returns CDR1 SGHVS and CDR2 FQNEAQ. The CDR3, as DNA: TGTGCCAGCAGCCGTTCAACCCGGACAGCTAGCACAGATACGCAGTATTTT. Amino acids: CASSRSTRTASTDTQYF.

The table lists this clonotype with a few counts. The V gene is TRBV6-5, the J gene TRBJ1-1; 7 bases fit TRBD1. With 2 bases clipped from V and 11 bases from J, the junction kept 8 bases outside the gene matches. Germline V lookup: CDR1 MNHEY, CDR2 SVGAGI. The CDR3 totals 13 residues. The CDR3 DNA reads as TGTGCCAGCAGTTACACTAACAGGGGTCGGGCTTTCTTT. This codes for CASSYTNRGRAFF.

This chain uses TRBV7-9 with TRBJ1-6; no reliable D call. Germline V gene lookup returns CDR1 SEHNR and CDR2 FQNEAQ (reference sequence). This CDR3 comprises 13 residues. The germline V and J ends were trimmed by 6 bases and 5 bases, with 8 bases remaining between them. In DNA form, the CDR3 reads TGTGCCAGCAGTGTAGAGAATAATTCACCCCTCCACTTT. This codes for CASSVENNSPLHF.

This clonotype was recorded a few times. The chain is built from TRBV6-6 and TRBJ2-3; D is uncertain. The V and J ends lost 2 bases and 4 bases respectively, with 4 bases between them. The CDR3 has 12 residues. Germline loops: CDR1 MNHNY, CDR2 SVGAGI (reference sequence). In nucleotides, the CDR3 is TGTGCCAGCAGTTACCCCGCAGATACGCAGTATTTT. Residues: CASSYPADTQYF.

DNA of the CDR3: TGTGCCAGCAGCTTGGTCGGGCAATCGATACGCCAGCATTTT. Amino acid sequence: CASSLVGQSIRQHF. The gene calls are TRBV5-5 and TRBJ1-5; no firm D call. Trimming stripped 0 bases from V and 12 bases from J, with 16 bases between. Germline loops: CDR1 SGHKS, CDR2 YYEKEE (reference sequence). CDR3 length: 14 residues.

This clonotype was seen many times. The chain has TRBV12-3 or TRBV12-4 and TRBJ2-2; D remains ambiguous. This CDR3 is 14 amino acids long. The V end was cut by 7 bases, the J end by 4 bases, with 13 bases between. The CDR3, as DNA: TGTGCCAGCACCGCGCGGTCGGGCACCGGGGAGCTGTTTTTT. Amino acids: CASTARSGTGELFF.

The chain uses TRBV12-3 or TRBV12-4 and TRBJ2-7; a possible D gene is TRBD1 (6 bases). Trimming left V 7 bases short and J 2 bases short, with 15 bases between. This CDR3 comprises 14 residues. The CDR3 protein is CASNRDTGTYEQYF. The CDR3 DNA reads TGTGCCAGCAATCGGGACACCGGCACCTACGAGCAGTACTTC.

The gene calls are TRBV28 and TRBJ1-6, with D perhaps matching TRBD1 (6 bases). The CDR3 contains 15 residues. Germline V gene data show CDR1 as MDHEN and CDR2 as SYDVKM. V was trimmed by 6 bases and J by 4 bases, leaving 13 bases between them. CDR3: CASRSDRTYNSPLHF. CDR3 coding DNA: TGTGCCAGCAGATCGGACAGAACTTATAATTCACCCCTCCACTTT.

The chain carries TRBV11-2 and TRBJ2-7; the D gene is possibly TRBD2 (5 bases). Between the trimmed V and J ends, which lost 5 bases and 6 bases, there was a span of 20 bases. The CDR3 is 15 amino acids. Germline V lookup: CDR1 SGHAT, CDR2 FQNNGV. In nucleotides, the CDR3 is TGTGCCAGCAGCCGCCCGGACGTAGGACTCCCCGAGCAGTACTTC. It yields the protein CASSRPDVGLPEQYF.

This clonotype occurred a few times. The genes are TRBV27 and TRBJ1-2, with 11 bases that match TRBD1. The J segment lost 6 bases and the V segment lost 6 bases, leaving 9 bases of the junction unmatched. Germline values: CDR1 MNHEY, CDR2 SMNVEV (reference sequence). This CDR3 region has 15 residues. The CDR3 here is CASSHRDRGINGYTF. In nucleotides, the CDR3 is TGTGCCAGCAGCCACCGGGACAGGGGGATCAATGGCTACACCTTC.

The chain recombines TRBV7-9 with TRBJ1-5; D uncertain. Germline V gene data show CDR1 as SEHNR and CDR2 as FQNEAQ (reference sequence). The V gene lost 3 bases and the J gene lost 6 bases, with 12 bases spanning the gap. The CDR3 extends over 14 amino acids. CDR3 residues: CASSLGGISQPQHF. The CDR3 DNA reads as TGTGCCAGCAGCTTGGGCGGTATCAGTCAGCCCCAGCATTTT.

V gene TRBV12-3 or TRBV12-4 combines with J gene TRBJ1-2; 8 nucleotides agree with TRBD1. The V gene end was trimmed by 4 bases and the J gene end by 4 bases; junction bases not matched to a gene: 5. The CDR3 extends over 14 amino acids. CDR3 nucleotides: TGTGCCAGCAGTTCCTCCGGGACAGGCTATGGCTACACCTTC. It encodes CASSSSGTGYGYTF.

There are a few counts of this clonotype. The chain couples TRBV10-2 to TRBJ2-2, with unresolved D. The CDR3 spans 13 residues. V was shortened by 4 bases and J by 3 bases, with 6 bases between the two germline ends. The germline CDR1 and CDR2 sequences are WSHSY and SAAADI. The CDR3 loop reads CASSAAHTGELFF. CDR3 bases: TGCGCCAGCAGTGCGGCCCACACCGGGGAGCTGTTTTTT.

This clonotype was counted only a few times. The gene calls are TRBV5-1 and TRBJ1-6, with 8 bases fitting TRBD1. The CDR3 has 15 amino acids. Germline lookup yields CDR1 SGHRS and CDR2 YFSETQ. Trimming cost V 3 bases and J 8 bases; bases outside gene matches: 7. CDR3 in amino acids: CASSSGQARDSPLHF. The CDR3 bases are TGCGCCAGCAGCTCGGGACAGGCAAGAGATTCACCCCTCCACTTT.

This clonotype was counted only a few times. The chain carries TRBV29-1 and TRBJ2-1, with TRBD1 identical over 9 bases. This CDR3 is 15 amino acids long. Germline V CDR1 and CDR2: SQVTM, ANQGSEA. After removal of 5 bases from V and 7 bases from J, the junction contained 12 bases not matched to a gene. In DNA form, the CDR3 reads TGCAGCGTTATACCCGCCGGGACAGGGATTAATGAGCAGTTCTTC. This codes for CSVIPAGTGINEQFF.

In DNA, the CDR3 is TGTGCCAGCAGTATCTCCCCCGGGACAGGGATTCAGCCCCAGCATTTT. Amino acid sequence: CASSISPGTGIQPQHF. The chain joins TRBV27 to TRBJ1-5; 9 bases map to TRBD1. V lost 5 bases, J lost 6 bases, and 11 bases stayed unmatched. The CDR3 is made up of 16 amino acids. In germline, CDR1 is MNHEY, CDR2 SMNVEV (reference sequence).

DNA of the CDR3: TGTGCCAGCAGTCACCTCGGACTAGCGGGGAGTAAACAAGAGACCCAGTACTTC. This encodes CASSHLGLAGSKQETQYF. The J gene is TRBJ2-5, the V gene TRBV28, with 12 positions matching TRBD2. This CDR3 is 18 amino acids long. V lost 5 bases and J lost 2; bases outside the gene matches: 12. From germline, CDR1 is MDHEN and CDR2 SYDVKM.

This clonotype was seen only a few times. The J gene is TRBJ2-1, the V gene TRBV20-1, with TRBD2 identical over 11 bases. V lost 3 bases, J lost 4 bases, and 8 bases stayed unmatched. This CDR3 is built from 16 residues. Germline CDR1 DFQATT, CDR2 SNEGSKA (reference sequence). The DNA of the CDR3 is TGCAGTGCTAGGGATACTAGCGGGGGTCGATACAATGAGCAGTTCTTC. Protein: CSARDTSGGRYNEQFF.

The rearrangement uses TRBV13 and TRBJ2-7; D gene unclear. With 5 bases removed from V and 5 bases from J, the gap between germline ends came to 19 bases. This CDR3 is 15 amino acids long. Germline CDR1 reads PRHDT; CDR2 reads FYEKMQ (reference sequence). CDR3 loop: CASSRPPLVAHEQYF. CDR3 in DNA: TGTGCCAGCAGCAGACCCCCGCTAGTTGCCCACGAGCAGTACTTC.

This clonotype has only a few counts. The CDR3 reads CASSPRLARTYNEQFF. The CDR3 nucleotides are TGTGCCAGCAGCCCCCGACTAGCGCGGACCTACAATGAGCAGTTCTTC. V is TRBV7-9 and J is TRBJ2-1; TRBD2 matches 8 bases. Germline CDR1 SEHNR, CDR2 FQNEAQ (reference sequence). V was clipped by 5 bases and J by 2 bases; unmatched bases: 8. The CDR3 loop spans 16 amino acids.

This chain connects TRBV20-1 to TRBJ1-2, with D uncertain. Trimming shortened V by 3 bases and J by 1 base, and 9 bases separated the two germline ends. CDR1 and CDR2 from the germline V gene are DFQATT and SNEGSKA (reference sequence). This CDR3 is 13 amino acids long. CDR3 protein: CSASSGSNYGYTF. CDR3 DNA: TGCAGTGCTAGCTCCGGCAGTAACTATGGCTACACCTTC.

J is TRBJ2-1 and V is TRBV5-1, with 9 bases matching TRBD1. Germline CDR1 reads SGHRS; CDR2 reads YFSETQ. The CDR3 sequence is 16 residues long. The junction had 12 bases not matched to a gene; V was cut back by 3 bases and J by 8 bases. The CDR3 region is CASSSAGTGFRDEQFF. In nucleotides, the CDR3 is TGCGCCAGCAGCTCGGCCGGGACAGGGTTTAGGGATGAGCAGTTCTTC.

The rearrangement links TRBV7-9 to TRBJ2-1; perhaps TRBD1 as D (6 bases). V dropped 0 bases and J dropped 5 bases, with 8 bases sitting between them. Germline CDR1 SEHNR, CDR2 FQNEAQ (reference sequence). CDR3 length equals 14 residues. The CDR3 is CASSLARGNNEQFF. CDR3 in DNA: TGTGCCAGCAGCTTAGCTAGGGGGAACAATGAGCAGTTCTTC. Based on the CDR3 plus reference TRBV7-9 and TRBJ2-1, the full variable domain is DTGVSQNPRHKITKRGQNVTFRCDPISEHNRLYWYRQTLGQGPEFLTYFQNEAQLEKSRLLSDRFSAERPKGSFSTLEIQRTEQGDSAMYLCASSLARGNNEQFFGPGTRLTVL.